A single sample gave rise to the 25 T cell receptor beta chains below, sequenced in a study of shared clonotypes between healthy human individuals. Generated by immunoSEQ multiplex PCR, the TCRdb table keeps only in-frame clones and is missing some. This sample yields approximately 640,000 clones, of which 90% are seen a single time; about 33% belongs to the top ten. The specimen sequenced was memory CD8+ T cells from PBMCs. Subset meaning: CD45RO+ cells pooled with CCR7-negative TemRA cells. The receptors derive from a man in his late teens or twenties in good health. Some clones in this sample may be carry-over from other donors' samples.

The rearrangement links TRBV2 to TRBJ2-3; 8 nucleotides match TRBD2. From germline, CDR1 is SNHLY and CDR2 FYNNEI. Trimming cost V 5 bases and J 7 bases; bases outside gene matches: 8. The CDR3 is made up of 14 amino acids. The CDR3 coding sequence is TGTGCCAGCAGTATGGGCGGGAGGTCAAATACGCAGTATTTT. It codes for CASSMGGRSNTQYF.

The chain carries TRBV27 and TRBJ2-7; unclear D gene. The V end was cut by 0 bases, the J end by 7 bases, with 16 bases between. The CDR3 covers 15 residues. Germline V gene lookup returns CDR1 MNHEY and CDR2 SMNVEV (reference sequence). CDR3 nucleotide sequence: TGTGCCAGCAGTTTATCGACGGGTTCCTTCTGGGAGCAGTACTTC. Amino acids: CASSLSTGSFWEQYF.

The chain combines TRBV7-9 with TRBJ1-1; D unclear. Germline CDR1 SEHNR, CDR2 FQNEAQ (reference sequence). The V gene lost 2 bases and the J gene lost 1 base, with 11 bases spanning the gap. CDR3 length equals 15 residues. The CDR3 region is CASSLRSHPNTEAFF. Here the CDR3 DNA reads TGTGCCAGCAGCTTAAGGAGCCACCCGAACACTGAAGCTTTCTTT. Filled out from reference TRBV7-9 and TRBJ1-1, the complete variable domain reads DTGVSQNPRHKITKRGQNVTFRCDPISEHNRLYWYRQTLGQGPEFLTYFQNEAQLEKSRLLSDRFSAERPKGSFSTLEIQRTEQGDSAMYLCASSLRSHPNTEAFFGQGTRLTVV.

The chain is built from TRBV13 and TRBJ1-1; D remains unclear. V was trimmed by 0 bases and J by 1 base, leaving 6 bases between them. In germline, CDR1 is PRHDT, CDR2 FYEKMQ (reference sequence). CDR3 length: 14 amino acids. For the CDR3, the DNA is TGTGCCAGCAGCTTAGGGTCGGCGAACACTGAAGCTTTCTTT. Its translation is CASSLGSANTEAFF.

This sequence joins TRBV7-7 and TRBJ2-2, with D perhaps matching TRBD1 (5 bases). The CDR3 is 17 amino acids. Between the trimmed V and J ends, which lost 3 bases and 1 base, there was a span of 15 bases. Per germline, CDR1 SSHAT and CDR2 FNYEAQ (reference sequence). The CDR3 spells CASSFHEGAMNTGELFF. The CDR3 coding sequence is TGTGCCAGCAGCTTCCACGAAGGGGCGATGAACACCGGGGAGCTGTTTTTT.

The rearrangement uses TRBV6-5 and TRBJ2-5, with a weak D call TRBD2 (6 bases). The J call may be incorrect, as the DNA end agrees better with TRBJ2-7. The CDR3 contains 14 residues. Germline CDR1 is MNHEY and CDR2 is SVGAGI. DNA for the CDR3: TGTGCCAGCAGCCCGGGACGGGGAGGATACGAGCAGTACTTC. Its protein is CASSPGRGGYEQYF.

The chain employs TRBV5-4 and TRBJ2-1; 8 nucleotides match TRBD2. Germline CDR1 SGHNT, CDR2 YYREEE (reference sequence). The V and J ends lost 3 bases and 1 base, in that order; junction bases with no gene match: 3. The CDR3 length is 15 residues. The CDR3 loop is CASSWGLESYNEQFF. The CDR3 coding sequence is TGTGCCAGCAGCTGGGGACTAGAGTCCTACAATGAGCAGTTCTTC.

The V call is TRBV19, the J call TRBJ2-1; D is perhaps TRBD2 (6 bases). V lost 5 bases, J lost 8 bases, and 19 bases lay in between. Germline loops: CDR1 LNHDA, CDR2 SQIVND (reference sequence). CDR3 length equals 15 residues. In DNA form, the CDR3 reads TGTGCCAGTAGTGCGACGGGAGTAGGGTTAGATGAGCAGTTCTTC. Protein product: CASSATGVGLDEQFF.

Concerning this clone itself: This CDR3 is also generated by other DNA sequences in the sample. This chain's CDR3 is CASSMSGSSYNEQFF. CDR3 coding DNA: TGTGCCAGTAGTATGAGCGGGAGCTCCTACAATGAGCAGTTCTTC. This chain joins TRBV19 and TRBJ2-1; TRBD2 agrees at 8 bases. The germline V gene encodes CDR1 LNHDA and CDR2 SQIVND (reference sequence). Trimming removed 3 bases from V and 0 bases from J; junction bases left unmatched: 1. This CDR3 region has 15 residues.

This clone was seen just once. The chain recombines TRBV7-3 with TRBJ2-1, with 7 bases fitting TRBD2. Germline V gives CDR1 SGHTA, CDR2 FQGTGA. The CDR3 runs to 15 residues. V lost 2 bases, J lost 5 bases, and 6 bases stayed unmatched. CDR3 nucleotide sequence: TGTGCCAGCAGCTTAGCCGGACTAGGGAACAATGAGCAGTTCTTC. Amino acids: CASSLAGLGNNEQFF.

This chain joins TRBV13 and TRBJ1-1; maybe TRBD1 (6 bases). The CDR3 loop spans 19 amino acids. The germline gives CDR1 PRHDT, CDR2 FYEKMQ (reference sequence). Trimming took off 0 bases at V and 4 bases at J, with 24 bases between the two ends. CDR3 nucleotides: TGTGCCAGCAGCTTAGGGTGTTCGCCCTGGACAGAGGAATGCACTGAAGCTTTCTTT. Translating it yields CASSLGCSPWTEECTEAFF.

The CDR3 bases are TGTGCCAGCAGCCCACGGACCCATGAGGACTATGGCTACACCTTC. Its protein product is CASSPRTHEDYGYTF. The gene calls are TRBV7-2 and TRBJ1-2, with D uncertain. The CDR3 has 15 residues. Trimming cost V 5 bases and J 3 bases, with 16 bases left between them. In germline, CDR1 is SGHTA, CDR2 FQGNSA.

This sequence joins TRBV14 and TRBJ2-5, with D maybe TRBD1 (5 bases). The germline gives CDR1 SGHDN, CDR2 FVKESK. CDR3 length: 15 residues. Trimming shortened V by 4 bases and J by 0 bases, and 12 bases separated the two germline ends. CDR3: CASSPSIRDQETQYF. The CDR3 region has the DNA TGTGCCAGCAGCCCTAGTATCAGGGACCAAGAGACCCAGTACTTC.

The genes are TRBV6-6 and TRBJ1-3; no definite D call. The CDR3 is 15 residues long. Germline V gene lookup returns CDR1 MNHNY and CDR2 SVGAGI (reference sequence). V lost 2 bases to trimming and J lost 0 bases, with 8 bases between them. The CDR3 nucleotides read TGTGCCAGCAGTTACGGTGCACCCTCTGGAAACACCATATATTTT. Translating it yields CASSYGAPSGNTIYF.

The rearrangement joins TRBV6-5 to TRBJ2-7; no reliable D call. Trimming left V 2 bases short and J 3 bases short, with 8 bases between. CDR3 length equals 13 residues. CDR1 and CDR2 (germline): MNHEY, SVGAGI. CDR3 residues: CASSYNIDYEQYF. The CDR3 DNA is TGTGCCAGCAGTTACAACATCGACTACGAGCAGTACTTC.

The chain links TRBV7-9 to TRBJ1-1; the match to TRBD1 covers 9 bases. The germline gives CDR1 SEHNR, CDR2 FQNEAQ (reference sequence). With 6 bases clipped from V and 7 bases from J, the junction kept 12 bases outside the gene matches. The CDR3 runs to 15 residues. In DNA form, the CDR3 reads TGTGCCAGCAGTCCCGGGACAGGGATTCAGGGTGAAGCTTTCTTT. Residues: CASSPGTGIQGEAFF.

This clone was observed at least ten times. The gene calls are TRBV11-2 and TRBJ1-1; no clear D. The germline V and J ends were trimmed by 4 bases and 2 bases, with 8 bases remaining between them. Germline lookup yields CDR1 SGHAT and CDR2 FQNNGV. The CDR3 length is 13 residues. The CDR3 region is CASSSSGNTEAFF. CDR3 coding DNA: TGTGCCAGCAGCTCCTCCGGAAACACTGAAGCTTTCTTT. The full variable domain, its missing parts supplied by reference TRBV11-2 and TRBJ1-1, is EAGVAQSPRYKIIEKRQSVAFWCNPISGHATLYWYQQILGQGPKLLIQFQNNGVVDDSQLPKDRFSAERLKGVDSTLKIQPAKLEDSAVYLCASSSSGNTEAFFGQGTRLTVV.

This sequence joins TRBV28 and TRBJ2-7; D ambiguous. CDR1 and CDR2 from the germline V gene are MDHEN and SYDVKM. The CDR3 loop spans 13 amino acids. The V end lost 9 bases, the J end lost 4 bases, and 16 bases lay between the germline ends. This CDR3 is CASKSVRFYEQYF. CDR3 bases: TGTGCCAGTAAGAGCGTGAGGTTTTACGAGCAGTACTTC.

This clone occurred a few times. The chain recombines TRBV9 with TRBJ1-5; D is uncertain. The CDR3 runs 13 residues. The germline V and J ends were trimmed by 0 bases and 3 bases, with 4 bases remaining between them. Per the germline V gene, CDR1 is SGDLS and CDR2 is YYNGEE. CDR3 sequence: CASSVGDNQPQHF. CDR3 sequence (DNA): TGTGCCAGCAGCGTAGGCGACAATCAGCCCCAGCATTTT.

The chain links TRBV9 to TRBJ2-3, with 9 bases lining up with TRBD1. The J segment lost 1 base and the V segment lost 3 bases, leaving 6 bases of the junction unmatched. Germline-derived CDR1 and CDR2 are SGDLS and YYNGEE. The CDR3 runs 16 residues. The CDR3 here is CASSAPTGGRTDTQYF. The DNA for the CDR3 is TGTGCCAGCAGCGCACCGACAGGGGGGCGCACAGATACGCAGTATTTT.

The V and J genes are TRBV28 and TRBJ1-2, with a weak D call TRBD1 (6 bases). CDR1 MDHEN and CDR2 SYDVKM come from the germline V gene. The V end lost 2 bases, the J end lost 6 bases, and 19 bases lay between the germline ends. CDR3 length equals 16 residues. In DNA form, the CDR3 reads TGTGCCAGCAGTTTAATAACTGGGGGGGGCGTTAATGGCTACACCTTC. Translating it yields CASSLITGGGVNGYTF.

This chain joins TRBV19 and TRBJ1-4, with 7 nucleotides matching TRBD1. J lost 1 base, V lost 5 bases, and 4 bases had no gene match. The CDR3 contains 15 residues. Germline values: CDR1 LNHDA, CDR2 SQIVND (reference sequence). The CDR3 is CASSGGTETNEKLFF. CDR3 bases: TGTGCCAGTAGTGGAGGGACAGAAACTAATGAAAAACTGTTTTTT.

This chain uses TRBV6-1 with TRBJ2-5; a possible D gene is TRBD2 (6 bases). The J call may be mistaken, given a closer DNA end match to TRBJ2-7. The CDR3 has 16 amino acids. Germline loops: CDR1 MNHNS, CDR2 SASEGT. The CDR3 loop reads CASSVRTRGSSYEQYF. CDR3 nucleotide sequence: TGTGCCAGCAGTGTACGGACGCGGGGCAGCTCCTACGAGCAGTACTTC.

The V and J genes are TRBV27 and TRBJ2-1, with a tentative D call TRBD1 (6 bases). Trimming removed 5 bases at V and 9 bases at J, with 35 bases between. The germline gives CDR1 MNHEY, CDR2 SMNVEV (reference sequence). The CDR3 has 20 residues. CDR3 sequence: CASSALDRIVWSLVYGEQFF. As DNA, the CDR3 is TGTGCCAGCAGTGCCCTAGACAGGATCGTTTGGAGCTTGGTGTACGGTGAGCAGTTCTTC.

This clone was found once. The chain joins TRBV27 to TRBJ1-5; the D gene is possibly TRBD1 (5 bases). Deletions cut 10 bases from V and 4 bases from J, with 8 bases between. CDR1 is MNHEY and CDR2 is SMNVEV in the germline V gene (reference sequence). This CDR3 is 11 amino acids long. The CDR3 DNA follows: TGTGCCACGGGACCAAATCAGCCCCAGCATTTT. Protein product: CATGPNQPQHF.